The source of this T cell receptor beta chain is a study of cytotoxic CD8 clonotypes in ibrutinib-treated CLL. Some clones are missing from TCRdb's copy, which holds only in-frame ones; the method was immunoSEQ multiplex PCR. The sample carries 55,000 to 80,000 clones, roughly nine tenths recorded once. The germline CDR1 and CDR2 sequences are SQVTM and ANQGSEA. V was cut by 5 bases and J by 5 bases, with 18 bases left in between. This CDR3 contains 14 residues. The J gene is TRBJ1-1, the V gene TRBV29-1; TRBD1 might be the D (5 bases). Specimen: PBMCs, collected after 12 months of ibrutinib treatment. The clonotype was recovered from a human donor with chronic lymphocytic leukemia. The CDR3 reads CSVFTTGSETEAFF. The CDR3 DNA reads TGCAGCGTTTTTACTACAGGTTCGGAGACTGAAGCTTTCTTT.